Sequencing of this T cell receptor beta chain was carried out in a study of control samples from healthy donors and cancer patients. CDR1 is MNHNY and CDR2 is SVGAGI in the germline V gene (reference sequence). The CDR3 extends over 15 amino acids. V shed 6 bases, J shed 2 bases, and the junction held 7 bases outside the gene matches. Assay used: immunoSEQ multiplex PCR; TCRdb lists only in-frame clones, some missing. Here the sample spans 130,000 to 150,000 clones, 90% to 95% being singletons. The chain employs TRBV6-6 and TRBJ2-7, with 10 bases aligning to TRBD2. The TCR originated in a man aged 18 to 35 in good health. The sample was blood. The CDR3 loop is CASRSIAGGPYEQYF. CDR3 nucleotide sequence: TGTGCCAGCAGATCCATAGCGGGAGGCCCCTACGAGCAGTACTTC.